This T cell receptor (beta chain) was documented in a study of CD8 T cells in Susac syndrome. At the level of the study: Treatment at blood withdrawal was none, corticosteroids, or intravenous immunoglobulin alone in Susac syndrome patients. General study findings and limits: There were approximately 15 Susac-specific public clones in total CD8+ repertoires and five in CD8+ TEMRA repertoires.

It was with random hexamers that roughly 0.5 to 1 ug RNA was reverse transcribed. TCRdb independently ran MiXCR on the immunoSEQ multiplex PCR reads; one entry per CDR3 protein. The sample includes some 130,000 distinct CDR3 sequences, over 90% seen only once; the top ten take over 0.15%. TEMRA cells were enriched by FACS, and CD4+ and CD8+ T cells were negatively isolated. On this clonotype itself: The antigen remains unidentified.

With 2 bases clipped from V and 4 bases from J, the junction kept 6 bases outside the gene matches. Germline CDR1 SGDLS, CDR2 YYNGEE. The CDR3 loop spans 15 amino acids. This sequence joins TRBV9 and TRBJ2-7; 10 nucleotides align to TRBD2. Sequenced material: CD8+ T cells from PBMCs. The source of this sequence is a human donor with Susac syndrome. The CDR3 nucleotides read TGTGCCAGCAGCGTTTCTAGCGGGAGTGGATACGAGCAGTACTTC. Amino acid sequence: CASSVSSGSGYEQYF.